These 17 T cell receptor beta chains originate from one sample sequenced in a study of shared clonotypes between healthy human individuals. The protocol was immunoSEQ multiplex PCR, while the TCRdb copy is restricted to in-frame clones and leaves out a portion. Counted here are over a million clones, approximately 76% occurring once; the ten biggest clones make up 1.4% to 1.5%. The sequencing input was memory CD4+ T cells sorted from blood. Subset specified: CD45RA-negative fraction. The source of these receptors is a man younger than 35 in good health.

The chain links TRBV19 to TRBJ1-4; 7 nucleotides line up with TRBD1. The CDR3 sequence is 15 residues long. From germline, CDR1 is LNHDA and CDR2 SQIVND (reference sequence). Trimming cost V 6 bases and J 5 bases; bases outside gene matches: 9. CDR3 amino acids: CASSPQSGGNEKLFF. The CDR3, as DNA: TGTGCCAGTAGCCCTCAATCAGGGGGAAATGAAAAACTGTTTTTT.

The chain has TRBV5-1 and TRBJ2-5; D remains ambiguous. The CDR3 has 14 residues. CDR1 is SGHRS and CDR2 is YFSETQ in the germline V gene. Trimming shortened V by 1 base and J by 5 bases, and 12 bases separated the two germline ends. The CDR3 bases are TGCGCCAGCAGCTTGTCCGCCTCTGGGGAGACCCAGTACTTC. It codes for CASSLSASGETQYF.

The CDR3 is CASSYLGQDGYTF. DNA for the CDR3: TGTGCCAGCAGTTACTTAGGACAGGATGGCTACACCTTC. V usage is TRBV6-6 and J usage is TRBJ1-2; TRBD1 matches 7 bases. Germline V CDR1 and CDR2: MNHNY, SVGAGI (reference sequence). The CDR3 spans 13 residues. V shed 1 base and J 6 bases; nucleotides not matched to a gene: 2.

This clone showed up just a few times. The chain joins TRBV7-2 to TRBJ2-2, with 7 bases fitting TRBD2. The CDR3 sequence is 15 residues long. Germline CDR1 is SGHTA and CDR2 is FQGNSA. Trimming cost V 5 bases and J 7 bases; bases outside gene matches: 10. The CDR3 coding sequence is TGTGCCAGCAGCGTATCTAGCGGCAGTGGCGGGGAGCTGTTTTTT. This encodes CASSVSSGSGGELFF.

The table lists this clone with a count of one. The rearrangement uses TRBV25-1 and TRBJ1-4; D is perhaps TRBD1 (6 bases). Trimming shortened V by 3 bases and J by 8 bases, and 19 bases separated the two germline ends. The CDR3 contains 16 residues. The germline gives CDR1 MGHDK, CDR2 SYGVNS. The CDR3, as DNA: TGTGCCAGCAGTGATCCGAGGACCCGGGGGGCAGAAAAACTGTTTTTT. Amino acid sequence: CASSDPRTRGAEKLFF.

This clone was observed a few times. The DNA of the CDR3 is TGTGCCAGTAGTATTGGGAACCCTAGCACAGATACGCAGTATTTT. Translating gives CASSIGNPSTDTQYF. This chain connects TRBV19 to TRBJ2-3; D remains unclear. The CDR3 spans 15 residues. Germline V CDR1 and CDR2: LNHDA, SQIVND (reference sequence). The V end was cut by 3 bases, the J end by 0 bases, with 10 bases between.

The chain uses TRBV7-8 and TRBJ2-1; no firm D call. The CDR3 length is 15 residues. CDR1 SGHVS and CDR2 FQNEAQ come from the germline V gene. V lost 6 bases, J lost 7 bases, and 19 bases lay in between. This chain's CDR3 is CASSLEGRRANEQFF. For the CDR3, the DNA is TGTGCCAGCAGTCTAGAAGGAAGAAGGGCGAATGAGCAGTTCTTC.

A single count supports this clone. The chain joins TRBV6-1 to TRBJ1-6; D gene unclear. Trimming pared 2 bases from V and 14 bases from J, leaving 4 bases between. Per the germline V gene, CDR1 is MNHNS and CDR2 is SASEGT. The CDR3 runs 10 residues. The CDR3, as DNA: TGTGCCAGCAGTGAACGGGCCCTCCACTTT. Protein product: CASSERALHF.

The chain has TRBV28 and TRBJ1-1; maybe TRBD1 (6 bases). Trimming shortened V by 2 bases and J by 3 bases, and 7 bases separated the two germline ends. The CDR3 is made up of 13 amino acids. Germline CDR1 reads MDHEN; CDR2 reads SYDVKM. CDR3 in DNA: TGTGCCAGCAGTTTAACAGGGTACACTGAAGCTTTCTTT. Protein sequence: CASSLTGYTEAFF. Filled out from reference TRBV28 and TRBJ1-1, the complete variable domain reads DVKVTQSSRYLVKRTGEKVFLECVQDMDHENMFWYRQDPGLGLRLIYFSYDVKMKEKGDIPEGYSVSREKKERFSLILESASTNQTSMYLCASSLTGYTEAFFGQGTRLTVV.

On this clone: The sample contains more than one DNA sequence encoding this CDR3. V usage is TRBV7-2 and J usage is TRBJ2-3; 9 bases match TRBD2. The CDR3 extends over 14 amino acids. The ends lost 3 bases at V and 4 bases at J; junction bases unmatched: 2. The germline CDR1 and CDR2 sequences are SGHTA and FQGNSA. Here the CDR3 DNA reads TGTGCCAGCAGCTTGGGACTAGCATCAGATACGCAGTATTTT. It codes for CASSLGLASDTQYF.

V and J are TRBV5-4 and TRBJ2-1; TRBD2 is a possible D gene (5 bases). Germline loops: CDR1 SGHNT, CDR2 YYREEE (reference sequence). Trimming removed 2 bases at V and 8 bases at J, with 11 bases between. This CDR3 contains 13 residues. CDR3: CASSFKAAHEQFF. The CDR3 nucleotides read TGTGCCAGCAGCTTTAAAGCGGCGCATGAGCAGTTCTTC.

The genes are TRBV6-1 and TRBJ1-2, with D possibly matching TRBD1 (6 bases). The V end lost 6 bases, the J end lost 4 bases, and 18 bases lay between the germline ends. The germline V gene encodes CDR1 MNHNS and CDR2 SASEGT. The CDR3 loop spans 15 amino acids. The CDR3 nucleotides are TGTGCCAGCAGGACAGGCCAGCTTCCTGGCTATGGCTACACCTTC. This sequence encodes CASRTGQLPGYGYTF.

The V call is TRBV7-2, the J call TRBJ2-2; TRBD1 aligns across 7 bases. The ends lost 5 bases at V and 6 bases at J; junction bases unmatched: 9. This CDR3 is built from 15 residues. Germline-derived CDR1 and CDR2 are SGHTA and FQGNSA. The CDR3 region is CASSPSSDRAGELFF. As DNA, the CDR3 is TGTGCCAGCAGCCCAAGCTCCGACAGGGCCGGGGAGCTGTTTTTT.

The chain uses TRBV18 and TRBJ2-7, with 7 bases identical to TRBD1. V was clipped by 3 bases and J by 2 bases; unmatched bases: 4. This CDR3 region has 14 residues. The germline V gene encodes CDR1 KGHSH and CDR2 LQKENI. CDR3 in DNA: TGTGCCAGCTCACCGGACAGGTTCGCCTACGAGCAGTACTTC. Translation gives CASSPDRFAYEQYF.

The chain combines TRBV5-4 with TRBJ1-2, with TRBD1 as a possible D gene (5 bases). The CDR3 is 13 amino acids. V shed 3 bases and J shed 2 bases, with 8 bases lying between them. In germline, CDR1 is SGHNT, CDR2 YYREEE (reference sequence). The CDR3: CASSWDGNYGYTF. DNA for the CDR3: TGTGCCAGCAGCTGGGACGGGAACTATGGCTACACCTTC.

This clone was picked up a small number of times. The chain is built from TRBV28 and TRBJ1-1, with unresolved D. The germline CDR1 and CDR2 sequences are MDHEN and SYDVKM. With 5 bases removed from V and 1 base from J, the gap between germline ends came to 14 bases. There are 15 residues in the CDR3. The CDR3 DNA sequence: TGTGCCAGCAGTCCCCACGGAGAAGGGAACACTGAAGCTTTCTTT. Translating it yields CASSPHGEGNTEAFF.

The chain is built from TRBV6-6 and TRBJ1-4, with 9 nucleotides matching TRBD1. CDR3 length: 15 residues. V lost 2 bases to trimming and J lost 7 bases; unmatched junction nucleotides: 5. Germline values: CDR1 MNHNY, CDR2 SVGAGI (reference sequence). This CDR3 reads CASSYLDRGGEKLFF. DNA of the CDR3: TGTGCCAGCAGTTACCTGGACAGGGGAGGTGAAAAACTGTTTTTT.